This entry is about one T cell receptor beta chain. Its target is not known. The data belong to a study of cytomegalovirus exposure and HLA in healthy donors. CDR1 is LNHDA, CDR2 SQIVND, per germline (reference sequence). Trimming cost V 3 bases and J 2 bases, with 19 bases left between them. The CDR3 has 17 amino acids. The PCR used 60 Vbeta and 13 Jbeta primers. The protocol was immunoSEQ multiplex PCR, while the TCRdb copy is restricted to in-frame clones and leaves out a portion. The sample lists about 190,000 clones, 70% to 80% occurring once. Donors were ostensibly healthy at sampling, although undocumented immune exposures were probable. Overall study results and limits: It was approximately 170 TCR beta chains that were listed as cytomegalovirus-associated. It was reported that TCR beta sequences correctly inferred the HLA-A and HLA-B alleles for most subjects.

The sequence came from a woman aged 25 to 39 in good health and CMV-seropositive. The rearrangement links TRBV19 to TRBJ1-2; TRBD1 is a possible D gene (5 bases). The specimen was PBMCs. The CDR3 loop reads CASSMYPPRGENYGYTF. CDR3 DNA sequence: TGTGCCAGTAGTATGTACCCCCCTCGGGGGGAAAACTATGGCTACACCTTC.